Shown below are 26 T cell receptor beta chains from a single sample sequenced in a study of PD-1 blockade in classical Hodgkin lymphoma (dated by TCRdb to about 2020). In light of the paper, this sample's time point label describes: cycle 2 day 1 (C2D1) of nivolumab. Every trial patient had relapsed following autologous stem cell transplantation, and prior brentuximab vedotin exposure was what differed among cohorts A, B and C. Library prep was done by the immunoSEQ multiplex PCR assay. Here the immuneACCESS table is served through TCRdb, limited to in-frame sequences with V and J called. Missing clones are a known gap in these copies; in checked studies unresolved V genes cover under half, and the rest lacks a known reason. For this sample there are 25,000 to 30,000 clones; approximately 64% appear just once. 10% to 15% of the sample comes from the top ten. The starting material was peripheral blood mononuclear cells (PBMCs), obtained before the second cycle of nivolumab. These TCRs come from a human donor with classical Hodgkin lymphoma.

The chain joins TRBV5-1 to TRBJ2-2; maybe TRBD1 (5 bases). Germline V gene data show CDR1 as SGHRS and CDR2 as YFSETQ. Trimming removed 0 bases from V and 6 bases from J, with 12 bases in between. The CDR3 loop spans 15 amino acids. The CDR3 bases are TGCGCCAGCAGCTTGGAAAGGGGTGTTGCCGGGGAGCTGTTTTTT. It encodes CASSLERGVAGELFF.

The V and J genes are TRBV30 and TRBJ1-6, with unresolved D. Germline assignment: CDR1 GTSNPN and CDR2 SVGIG (reference sequence). The CDR3 runs 16 residues. V shed 0 bases and J shed 2 bases, with 11 bases lying between them. In DNA form, the CDR3 reads TGTGCCTGGAGTGTTGCGGGGAGGACCTATAATTCACCCCTCCACTTT. It encodes CAWSVAGRTYNSPLHF.

The CDR3 DNA sequence: TGTGCCAGCAGCCCTAGGGCGGCCGGGGAGCTGTTTTTT. As protein: CASSPRAAGELFF. This chain connects TRBV5-5 to TRBJ2-2; D call uncertain. Trimming shortened V by 4 bases and J by 6 bases, and 10 bases separated the two germline ends. This CDR3 has 13 residues. Per the germline V gene, CDR1 is SGHKS and CDR2 is YYEKEE (reference sequence).

This clone was seen a handful of times. CDR3 DNA sequence: TGTGCCAGCAGATTCGCAGGGGGCCCTTCCTACGAGCAGTACTTC. Protein product: CASRFAGGPSYEQYF. V is TRBV28 and J is TRBJ2-7; 8 bases agree with TRBD1. This CDR3 is 15 amino acids long. Germline assignment: CDR1 MDHEN and CDR2 SYDVKM. The V segment lost 6 bases and the J segment 1 base; nucleotides outside the gene matches: 8.

The V gene is TRBV5-4, the J gene TRBJ2-2, with 7 nucleotides matching TRBD2. This CDR3 is built from 15 residues. CDR1 and CDR2 from the germline V gene are SGHNT and YYREEE (reference sequence). Losses at the gene ends were 3 bases for V and 5 bases for J; bases not matched to a gene: 7. The CDR3: CASSSPREVTGELFF. The CDR3 DNA sequence: TGTGCCAGCAGCTCCCCCCGGGAGGTGACCGGGGAGCTGTTTTTT.

This clone was counted a few times. The chain carries TRBV25-1 and TRBJ2-7, with D maybe TRBD2 (6 bases). Germline V gene data show CDR1 as MGHDK and CDR2 as SYGVNS. This CDR3 spans 14 amino acids. V was shortened by 5 bases and J by 1 base, with 12 bases between the two germline ends. CDR3 nucleotides: TGTGCCAGCAGTCCCACGACTAGTTCCTACGAGCAGTACTTC. Translating it yields CASSPTTSSYEQYF.

The gene calls are TRBV7-6 and TRBJ1-5, with TRBD1 matching over 7 bases. Germline lookup yields CDR1 SGHVS and CDR2 FNYEAQ. The ends lost 3 bases at V and 6 bases at J; junction bases unmatched: 5. The CDR3 is 14 amino acids. The CDR3, as DNA: TGTGCCAGCAGCTTGATAGGGGGCGGTCAGCCCCAGCATTTT. Protein sequence: CASSLIGGGQPQHF.

This CDR3 reads CASSVRQGGNSPLHF. CDR3 bases: TGTGCCAGCAGTGTCCGACAGGGAGGTAATTCACCCCTCCACTTT. This chain connects TRBV2 to TRBJ1-6; TRBD1 matches 7 bases. CDR1 SNHLY and CDR2 FYNNEI come from the germline V gene. V shed 4 bases and J 6 bases; nucleotides not matched to a gene: 6. The CDR3 extends over 15 amino acids. The variable domain in full, completed from reference TRBV2 and TRBJ1-6, reads EPEVTQTPSHQVTQMGQEVILRCVPISNHLYFYWYRQILGQKVEFLVSFYNNEISEKSEIFDDQFSVERPDGSNFTLKIRSTKLEDSAMYFCASSVRQGGNSPLHFGNGTRLTVT.

The genes are TRBV28 and TRBJ1-6, with D tentatively TRBD1 (5 bases). The V end lost 6 bases, the J end lost 5 bases, and 11 bases lay between the germline ends. The germline V gene has CDR1 MDHEN and CDR2 SYDVKM. The CDR3 spans 14 residues. The CDR3, as DNA: TGTGCCAGCAGAGGGGCCCTGAATAATTCACCCCTCCACTTT. Its protein is CASRGALNNSPLHF.

There are a few counts of this clone. The chain couples TRBV29-1 to TRBJ1-5; D not certain. CDR3 size: 13 residues. The V gene's germline CDR1 is SQVTM and CDR2 ANQGSEA. Trimming removed 4 bases from V and 4 bases from J, with 11 bases in between. This chain's CDR3 is CSVGTELNQPQHF. CDR3 in DNA: TGCAGCGTTGGTACGGAACTTAATCAGCCCCAGCATTTT. The full variable domain, completed using reference TRBV29-1 and TRBJ1-5, is SAVISQKPSRDICQRGTSLTIQCQVDSQVTMMFWYRQQPGQSLTLIATANQGSEATYESGFVIDKFPISRPNLTFSTLTVSNMSPEDSSIYLCSVGTELNQPQHFGDGTRLSIL.

This clone was counted ten times or more. This chain connects TRBV4-2 to TRBJ1-1; no clear D. CDR3 size: 16 residues. Germline V gene lookup returns CDR1 LGHNA and CDR2 YNFKEQ. Trimming removed 4 bases from V and 0 bases from J, with 15 bases in between. The CDR3 loop is CASSPYTLALNTEAFF. In nucleotides, the CDR3 is TGTGCCAGCAGCCCTTACACTCTAGCCCTGAACACTGAAGCTTTCTTT.

The chain joins TRBV6-1 to TRBJ2-4; 7 nucleotides align to TRBD2. With 5 bases clipped from V and 7 bases from J, the junction kept 5 bases outside the gene matches. Per the germline V gene, CDR1 is MNHNS and CDR2 is SASEGT. This CDR3 spans 13 amino acids. The CDR3 is CASSCGEGNIQYF. In DNA form, the CDR3 reads TGTGCCAGCAGTTGCGGGGAGGGGAACATTCAGTACTTC.

A few counts support this clone. The chain links TRBV10-3 to TRBJ1-1, with D perhaps TRBD1 (6 bases). Trimming took 6 bases from V and 2 from J, leaving 13 bases between them. There are 14 residues in the CDR3. CDR1 and CDR2 from the germline V gene are ENHRY and SYGVKD. CDR3: CAIRTSTGNTEAFF. In DNA form, the CDR3 reads TGTGCCATCAGAACCTCGACAGGTAACACTGAAGCTTTCTTT.

The chain employs TRBV7-2 and TRBJ2-2; D is possibly TRBD1 (5 bases). The CDR3 spans 15 residues. The V and J ends lost 2 bases and 1 base respectively, with 8 bases between them. Germline V gene data show CDR1 as SGHTA and CDR2 as FQGNSA. This CDR3 is CASSLRTRNTGELFF. CDR3 bases: TGTGCCAGCAGCTTACGGACACGGAACACCGGGGAGCTGTTTTTT.

In this sample, this clone turned up once. The gene calls are TRBV6-1 and TRBJ2-5, with D perhaps matching TRBD1 or TRBD2 (6 bases each). Trimming removed 6 bases from V and 4 bases from J, with 15 bases in between. The CDR3 is made up of 14 amino acids. Germline-derived CDR1 and CDR2 are MNHNS and SASEGT. The DNA of the CDR3 is TGTGCCAGCAGATTATTAGAGGGGGGAGAGACCCAGTACTTC. It yields the protein CASRLLEGGETQYF.

The V gene is TRBV27, the J gene TRBJ2-3; 7 positions agree with TRBD1. In germline, CDR1 is MNHEY, CDR2 SMNVEV (reference sequence). Unmatched junction bases numbered 14, after V lost 3 bases and J lost 2 bases. This CDR3 has 18 residues. The CDR3 nucleotides read TGTGCCAGCAGTTTTCGTCCCGGGTGGACAGGAAACACAGATACGCAGTATTTT. This encodes CASSFRPGWTGNTDTQYF.

The V gene is TRBV19, the J gene TRBJ2-7; 7 bases map to TRBD1. CDR1 is LNHDA, CDR2 SQIVND, per germline (reference sequence). The CDR3 runs 15 residues. With 3 bases clipped from V and 2 bases from J, the junction kept 7 bases outside the gene matches. The DNA of the CDR3 is TGTGCCAGTAGTATCTCAGCTACAGGGGCCTACGAGCAGTACTTC. It specifies CASSISATGAYEQYF.

The V and J genes are TRBV19 and TRBJ2-1, with 9 bases aligning to TRBD2. This CDR3 spans 15 amino acids. Per the germline V gene, CDR1 is LNHDA and CDR2 is SQIVND (reference sequence). V trimming: 5 bases; J trimming: 9 bases; junction bases outside the gene matches: 11. The CDR3, as DNA: TGTGCCAGTAGTTATAACAAGGGACTAGCTAGTGAGCAGTTCTTC. Translating it yields CASSYNKGLASEQFF.

The chain links TRBV28 to TRBJ1-2, with 12 positions matching TRBD1. V lost 2 bases to trimming and J lost 2 bases; unmatched junction nucleotides: 3. The CDR3 consists of 16 residues. CDR1 and CDR2 from the germline V gene are MDHEN and SYDVKM. The CDR3 region is CASSLPGQGANYGYTF. CDR3 DNA: TGTGCCAGCAGTTTACCGGGACAGGGGGCGAACTATGGCTACACCTTC.

This chain uses TRBV18 with TRBJ1-5, with 9 bases that match TRBD1. CDR1 is KGHSH, CDR2 LQKENI, per germline. The CDR3 loop spans 15 amino acids. The junction had 7 bases not matched to a gene; V was cut back by 3 bases and J by 7 bases. CDR3 protein: CASSPRTGVEQPQHF. CDR3 DNA: TGTGCCAGCTCACCCCGGACAGGGGTTGAACAGCCCCAGCATTTT.

The chain links TRBV6-5 to TRBJ2-5, with D maybe TRBD1 (5 bases). Germline-derived CDR1 and CDR2 are MNHEY and SVGAGI. The CDR3 sequence is 13 residues long. Trimming left V 10 bases short and J 4 bases short, with 16 bases between. The chain's CDR3 is CATQGWVTETQYF. The CDR3 DNA reads TGTGCCACCCAGGGCTGGGTAACAGAGACCCAGTACTTC.

This chain connects TRBV28 to TRBJ1-2; a possible D gene is TRBD1 (6 bases). The CDR3 runs to 12 residues. The V gene's germline CDR1 is MDHEN and CDR2 SYDVKM. Trimming removed 3 bases at V and 8 bases at J, with 10 bases between. CDR3 bases: TGTGCCAGCAGTTTGGGGGGCAGAGGCTACACCTTC. Its translation: CASSLGGRGYTF.

This chain uses TRBV2 with TRBJ2-5, with TRBD2 matching 15 bases. The V and J ends lost 6 bases and 11 bases, in that order; junction bases with no gene match: 13. Per the germline V gene, CDR1 is SNHLY and CDR2 is FYNNEI. CDR3 length equals 16 residues. CDR3 region: CASSPKGTSGRREQYF. In nucleotides, the CDR3 is TGTGCCAGCAGCCCGAAAGGGACTAGCGGGAGGCGAGAGCAGTACTTC. The full variable domain, completed using reference TRBV2 and TRBJ2-5, is EPEVTQTPSHQVTQMGQEVILRCVPISNHLYFYWYRQILGQKVEFLVSFYNNEISEKSEIFDDQFSVERPDGSNFTLKIRSTKLEDSAMYFCASSPKGTSGRREQYFGPGTRLLVL.

V usage is TRBV5-4 and J usage is TRBJ1-1; D might be TRBD1 (5 bases). The CDR3 spans 15 residues. From germline, CDR1 is SGHNT and CDR2 YYREEE (reference sequence). The V end lost 2 bases, the J end lost 4 bases, and 15 bases lay between the germline ends. CDR3 in amino acids: CASSFQEGVGTEAFF. The DNA of the CDR3 is TGTGCCAGCAGCTTTCAGGAAGGGGTGGGCACTGAAGCTTTCTTT.

The V call is TRBV18, the J call TRBJ2-7, with D tentatively TRBD1 or TRBD2 (6 bases each). CDR1 and CDR2 (germline): KGHSH, LQKENI. The CDR3 length is 14 residues. Trimming stripped 8 bases from V and 2 bases from J, with 16 bases between. The CDR3 loop reads CASTGDGGPYEQYF. The CDR3 DNA reads TGTGCCAGCACCGGGGACGGGGGCCCCTACGAGCAGTACTTC.

The gene calls are TRBV7-9 and TRBJ2-7, with D perhaps TRBD2 (5 bases). V gave up 5 bases and J gave up 3 bases, with 17 bases separating them. CDR3 size: 15 residues. Germline V gene data show CDR1 as SEHNR and CDR2 as FQNEAQ (reference sequence). CDR3 nucleotide sequence: TGTGCCAGCAGCGCCCGAGGGAGCCCTAGCTACGAGCAGTACTTC. Translated, it gives CASSARGSPSYEQYF.